This T cell receptor beta chain originates from a study of blood T cell repertoires in COVID-19. On the study more broadly: Acute and convalescent COVID-19 samples came from the United States, Italy and Spain. From T cells, B-cell-depleted T cells, or PBMCs came the material, which was cDNA or gDNA.

Germline V CDR1 and CDR2: LNHDA, SQIVND (reference sequence). The CDR3 totals 15 residues. V lost 3 bases, J lost 6 bases, and 14 bases lay in between. Authors' analysis steps: Estimation of nucleated cell counts relied on the amplification of reference gene primers. Data came from immunoSEQ multiplex PCR; TCRdb stores just in-frame clones and leaves some out. Clone size and V and J calls were adopted from that table, with D and trimming inferred from the DNA. The sample includes roughly 200,000 clones, approximately 85% of them seen just once. Sequenced material: peripheral blood. This clonotype was obtained from a woman in her fifties or sixties with acute or convalescent COVID-19. The chain uses TRBV19 and TRBJ1-4; D possibly corresponds to TRBD1 (6 bases). CDR3 protein: CASSMLGTPDEKLFF. The CDR3 DNA follows: TGTGCCAGTAGTATGTTAGGGACACCTGATGAAAAACTGTTTTTT.